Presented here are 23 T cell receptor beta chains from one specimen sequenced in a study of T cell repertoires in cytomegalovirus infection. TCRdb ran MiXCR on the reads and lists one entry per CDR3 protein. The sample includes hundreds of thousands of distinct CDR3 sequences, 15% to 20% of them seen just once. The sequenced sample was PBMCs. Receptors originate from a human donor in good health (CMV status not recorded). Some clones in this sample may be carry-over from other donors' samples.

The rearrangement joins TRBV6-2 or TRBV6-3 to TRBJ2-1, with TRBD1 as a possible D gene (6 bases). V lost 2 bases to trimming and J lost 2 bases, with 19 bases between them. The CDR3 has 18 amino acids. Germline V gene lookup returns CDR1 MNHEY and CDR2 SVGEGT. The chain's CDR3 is CASSYTTHRVSPYNEQFF. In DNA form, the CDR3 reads TGTGCCAGCAGTTACACGACGCACAGGGTTAGCCCCTACAATGAGCAGTTCTTC.

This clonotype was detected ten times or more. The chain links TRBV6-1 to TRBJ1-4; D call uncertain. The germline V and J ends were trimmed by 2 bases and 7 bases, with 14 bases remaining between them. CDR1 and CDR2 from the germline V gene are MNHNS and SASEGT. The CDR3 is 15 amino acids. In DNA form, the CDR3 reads TGTGCCAGCAGTGAATTATCCGGGGTTGGTGAAAAACTGTTTTTT. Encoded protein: CASSELSGVGEKLFF.

In DNA form, the CDR3 reads TGTGCCAGCAGGGGACAGGGGGCCCTCTACGAGCAGTACTTC. Encoded protein: CASRGQGALYEQYF. This rearrangement joins TRBV28 to TRBJ2-7, with TRBD1 matching 12 bases. The CDR3 covers 14 residues. After removal of 6 bases from V and 3 bases from J, the junction contained 3 bases not matched to a gene. Germline-derived CDR1 and CDR2 are MDHEN and SYDVKM.

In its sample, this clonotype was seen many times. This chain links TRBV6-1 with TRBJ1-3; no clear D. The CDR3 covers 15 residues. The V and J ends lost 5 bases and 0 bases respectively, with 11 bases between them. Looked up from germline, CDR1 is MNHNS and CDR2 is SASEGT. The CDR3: CASSSPDGSGNTIYF. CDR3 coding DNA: TGTGCCAGCAGTTCCCCGGACGGCTCTGGAAACACCATATATTTT.

The CDR3 is CASSLGASGGAYEQYF. In nucleotides, the CDR3 is TGTGCCAGCAGCTTAGGGGCTAGCGGGGGGGCCTACGAGCAGTACTTC. V and J are TRBV7-2 and TRBJ2-7; 12 bases are a match to TRBD2. This CDR3 region has 16 residues. The germline V gene encodes CDR1 SGHTA and CDR2 FQGNSA. V dropped 1 base and J dropped 2; count of bases not matched to a gene: 3.

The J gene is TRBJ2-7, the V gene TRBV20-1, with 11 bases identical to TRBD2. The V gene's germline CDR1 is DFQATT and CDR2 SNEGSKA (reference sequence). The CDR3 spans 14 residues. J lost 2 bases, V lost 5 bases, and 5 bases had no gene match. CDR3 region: CSAFTSGGPYEQYF. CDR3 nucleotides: TGCAGTGCTTTTACTAGCGGGGGCCCCTACGAGCAGTACTTC.

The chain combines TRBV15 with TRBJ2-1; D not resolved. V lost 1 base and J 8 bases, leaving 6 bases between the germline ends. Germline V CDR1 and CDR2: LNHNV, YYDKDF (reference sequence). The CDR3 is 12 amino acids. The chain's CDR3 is CATSRVRDEQFF. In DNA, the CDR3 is TGTGCCACCAGCAGAGTTCGGGATGAGCAGTTCTTC.

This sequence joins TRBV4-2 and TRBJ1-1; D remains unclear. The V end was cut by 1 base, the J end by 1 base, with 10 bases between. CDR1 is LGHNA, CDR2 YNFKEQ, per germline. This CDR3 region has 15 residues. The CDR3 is CASSQGFSENTEAFF. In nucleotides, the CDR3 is TGTGCCAGCAGCCAAGGGTTCTCCGAGAACACTGAAGCTTTCTTT.

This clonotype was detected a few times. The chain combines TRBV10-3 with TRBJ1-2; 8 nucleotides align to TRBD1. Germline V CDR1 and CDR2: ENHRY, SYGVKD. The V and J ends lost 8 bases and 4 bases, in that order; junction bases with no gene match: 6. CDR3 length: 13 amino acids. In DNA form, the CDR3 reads TGTGCCATCGGAGGACAGGGCGGCTATGGCTACACCTTC. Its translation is CAIGGQGGYGYTF.

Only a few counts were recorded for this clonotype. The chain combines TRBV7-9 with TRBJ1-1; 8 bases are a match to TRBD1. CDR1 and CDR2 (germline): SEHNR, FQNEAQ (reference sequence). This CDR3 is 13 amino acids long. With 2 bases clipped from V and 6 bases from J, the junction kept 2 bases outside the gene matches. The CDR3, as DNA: TGTGCCAGCAGCTTACTACAGGGGGCTGAAGCTTTCTTT. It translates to CASSLLQGAEAFF.

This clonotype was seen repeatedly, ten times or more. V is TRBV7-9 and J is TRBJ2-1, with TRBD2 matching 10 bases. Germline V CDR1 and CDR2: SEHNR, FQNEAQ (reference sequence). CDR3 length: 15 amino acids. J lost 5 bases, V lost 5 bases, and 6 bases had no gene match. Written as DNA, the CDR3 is TGTGCCAGCAGCCACCCCGGGACTAGCGACAATGAGCAGTTCTTC. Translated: CASSHPGTSDNEQFF.

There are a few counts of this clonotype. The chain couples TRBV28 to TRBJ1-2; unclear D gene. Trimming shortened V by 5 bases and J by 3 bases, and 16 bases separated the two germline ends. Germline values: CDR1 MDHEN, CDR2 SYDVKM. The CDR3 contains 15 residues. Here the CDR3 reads CASSGAQEADYGYTF. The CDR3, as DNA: TGTGCCAGCAGTGGAGCCCAAGAAGCCGACTATGGCTACACCTTC.

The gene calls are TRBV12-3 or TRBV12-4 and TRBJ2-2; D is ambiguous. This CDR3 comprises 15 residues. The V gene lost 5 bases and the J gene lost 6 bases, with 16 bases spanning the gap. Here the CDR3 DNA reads TGTGCCAGCAGTCGGCGGCATAGTATGGCCGGGGAGCTGTTTTTT. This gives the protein CASSRRHSMAGELFF.

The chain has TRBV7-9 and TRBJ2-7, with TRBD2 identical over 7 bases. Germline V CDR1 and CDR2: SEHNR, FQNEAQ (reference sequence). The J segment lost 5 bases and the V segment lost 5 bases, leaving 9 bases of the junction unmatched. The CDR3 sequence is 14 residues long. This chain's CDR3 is CASSQLGLVNEQYF. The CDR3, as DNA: TGTGCCAGCAGCCAACTCGGACTAGTGAACGAGCAGTACTTC.

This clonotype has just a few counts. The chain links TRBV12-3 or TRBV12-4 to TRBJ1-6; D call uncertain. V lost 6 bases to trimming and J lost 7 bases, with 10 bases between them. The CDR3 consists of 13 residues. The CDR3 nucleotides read TGTGCCAGCAGACAGATCGAAAATTCACCCCTCCACTTT. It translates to CASRQIENSPLHF.

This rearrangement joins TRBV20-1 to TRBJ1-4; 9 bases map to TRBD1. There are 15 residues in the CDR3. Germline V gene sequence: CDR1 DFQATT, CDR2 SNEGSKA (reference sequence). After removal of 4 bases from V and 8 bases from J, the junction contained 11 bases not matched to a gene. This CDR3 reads CSATSQGAPREKLFF. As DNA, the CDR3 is TGCAGTGCTACATCACAGGGGGCGCCTAGGGAAAAACTGTTTTTT.

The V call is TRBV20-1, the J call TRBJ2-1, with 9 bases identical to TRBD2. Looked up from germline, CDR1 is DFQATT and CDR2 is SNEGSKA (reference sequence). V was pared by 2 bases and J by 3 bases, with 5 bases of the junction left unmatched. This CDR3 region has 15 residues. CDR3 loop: CSARTLAGRYNEQFF. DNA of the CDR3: TGCAGTGCTAGAACTCTAGCGGGACGCTACAATGAGCAGTTCTTC.

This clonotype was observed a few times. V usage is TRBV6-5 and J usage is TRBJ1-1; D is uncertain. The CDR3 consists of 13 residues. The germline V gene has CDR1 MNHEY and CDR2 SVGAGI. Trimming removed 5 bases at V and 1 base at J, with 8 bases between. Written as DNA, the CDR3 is TGTGCCAGCAGTGACTTCAGGAACACTGAAGCTTTCTTT. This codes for CASSDFRNTEAFF.

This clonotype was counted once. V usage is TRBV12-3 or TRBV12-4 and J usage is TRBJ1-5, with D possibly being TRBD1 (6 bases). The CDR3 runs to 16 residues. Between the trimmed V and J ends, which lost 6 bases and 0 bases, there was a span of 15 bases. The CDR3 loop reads CASSTERGDSNQPQHF. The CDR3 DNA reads TGTGCCAGCAGCACCGAAAGGGGGGATAGCAATCAGCCCCAGCATTTT.

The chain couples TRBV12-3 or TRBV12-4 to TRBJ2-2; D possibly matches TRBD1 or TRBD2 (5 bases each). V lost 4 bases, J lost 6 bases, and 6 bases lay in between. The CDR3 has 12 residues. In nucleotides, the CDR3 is TGTGCCAGCAGTTGGGGACCCGGGGAGCTGTTTTTT. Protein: CASSWGPGELFF.

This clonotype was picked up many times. CDR3 protein: CASSFQQGGNSPLHF. CDR3 bases: TGTGCCAGCAGCTTCCAACAGGGGGGCAATTCACCCCTCCACTTT. V and J are TRBV7-9 and TRBJ1-6, with 8 bases fitting TRBD1. The CDR3 totals 15 residues. With V trimmed by 3 bases and J by 7 bases, 5 bases remained unmatched. CDR1 and CDR2 (germline): SEHNR, FQNEAQ (reference sequence).

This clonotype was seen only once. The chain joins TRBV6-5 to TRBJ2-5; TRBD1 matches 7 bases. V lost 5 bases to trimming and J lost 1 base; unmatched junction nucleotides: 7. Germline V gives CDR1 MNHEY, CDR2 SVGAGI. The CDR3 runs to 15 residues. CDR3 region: CASSVNRDSQETQYF. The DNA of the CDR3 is TGTGCCAGCAGTGTTAACCGGGACAGCCAAGAGACCCAGTACTTC.

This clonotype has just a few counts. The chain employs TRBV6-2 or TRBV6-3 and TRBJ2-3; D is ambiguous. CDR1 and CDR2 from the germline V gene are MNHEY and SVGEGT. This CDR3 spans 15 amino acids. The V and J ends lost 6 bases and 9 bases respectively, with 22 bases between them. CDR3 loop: CASSWLGLTGETQYF. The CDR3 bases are TGTGCCAGCAGCTGGTTAGGCCTCACGGGTGAGACGCAGTATTTT.